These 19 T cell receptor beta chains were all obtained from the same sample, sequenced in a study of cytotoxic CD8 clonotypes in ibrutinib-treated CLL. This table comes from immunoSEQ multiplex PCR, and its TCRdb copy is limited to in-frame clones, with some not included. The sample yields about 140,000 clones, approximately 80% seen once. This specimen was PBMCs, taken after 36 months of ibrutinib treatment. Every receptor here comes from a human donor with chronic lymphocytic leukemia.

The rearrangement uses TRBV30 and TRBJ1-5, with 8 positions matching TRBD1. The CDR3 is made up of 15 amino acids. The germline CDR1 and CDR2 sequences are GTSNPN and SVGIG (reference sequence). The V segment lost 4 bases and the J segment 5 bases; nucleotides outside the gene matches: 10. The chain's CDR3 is CAWNLGQGGDQPQHF. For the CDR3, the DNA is TGTGCCTGGAATCTTGGACAGGGTGGGGATCAGCCCCAGCATTTT.

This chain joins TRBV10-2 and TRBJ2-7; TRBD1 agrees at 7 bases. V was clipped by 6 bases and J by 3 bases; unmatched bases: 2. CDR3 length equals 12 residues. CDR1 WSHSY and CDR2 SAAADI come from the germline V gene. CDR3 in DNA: TGCGCCAGCAGAGGGGGCTTCTACGAGCAGTACTTC. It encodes CASRGGFYEQYF.

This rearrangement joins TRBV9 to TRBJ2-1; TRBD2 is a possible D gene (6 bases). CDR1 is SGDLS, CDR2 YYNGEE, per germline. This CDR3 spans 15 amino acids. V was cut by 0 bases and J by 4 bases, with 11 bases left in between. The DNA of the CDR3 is TGTGCCAGCAGCGTAGGTGCACGGGAGTACAATGAGCAGTTCTTC. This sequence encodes CASSVGAREYNEQFF.

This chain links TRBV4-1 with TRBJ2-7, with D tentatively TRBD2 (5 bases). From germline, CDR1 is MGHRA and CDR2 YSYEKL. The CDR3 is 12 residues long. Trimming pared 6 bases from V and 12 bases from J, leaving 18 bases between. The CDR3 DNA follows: TGCGCCAGCAGGGGTCGGACCGGGGAGTCGTACTTC. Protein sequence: CASRGRTGESYF.

CDR3 amino acids: CASSEAGLYNEQFF. The CDR3 DNA reads as TGTGCCAGCAGTGAAGCGGGCCTCTACAATGAGCAGTTCTTC. V is TRBV2 and J is TRBJ2-1; no clear D. CDR3 length equals 14 residues. Germline V gene lookup returns CDR1 SNHLY and CDR2 FYNNEI. Trimming pared 0 bases from V and 3 bases from J, leaving 6 bases between.

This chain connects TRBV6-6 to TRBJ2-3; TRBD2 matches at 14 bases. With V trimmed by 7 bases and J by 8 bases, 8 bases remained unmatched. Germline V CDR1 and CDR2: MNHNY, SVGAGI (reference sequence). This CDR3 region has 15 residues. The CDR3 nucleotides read TGTGCCAGCACCTACTGGACTAGCGGGGGGAGTACGCAGTATTTT. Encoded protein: CASTYWTSGGSTQYF.

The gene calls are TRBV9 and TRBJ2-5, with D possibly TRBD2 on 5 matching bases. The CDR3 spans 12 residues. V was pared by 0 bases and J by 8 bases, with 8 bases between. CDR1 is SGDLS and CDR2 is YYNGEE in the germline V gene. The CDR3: CASSVARGTQYF. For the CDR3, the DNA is TGTGCCAGCAGCGTAGCACGGGGAACCCAGTACTTC.

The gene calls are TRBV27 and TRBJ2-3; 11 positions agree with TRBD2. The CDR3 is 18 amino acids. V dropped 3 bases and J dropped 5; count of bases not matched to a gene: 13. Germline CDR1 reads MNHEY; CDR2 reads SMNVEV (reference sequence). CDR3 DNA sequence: TGTGCCAGCAGTTTGTTGTCGGGGCTAGCGGGAGGCGAAGATACGCAGTATTTT. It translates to CASSLLSGLAGGEDTQYF.

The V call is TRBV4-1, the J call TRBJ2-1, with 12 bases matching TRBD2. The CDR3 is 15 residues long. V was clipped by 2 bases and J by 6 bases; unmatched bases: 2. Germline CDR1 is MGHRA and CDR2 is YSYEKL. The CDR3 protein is CASSQKGLAGNEQFF. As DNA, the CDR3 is TGCGCCAGCAGCCAAAAGGGACTAGCGGGCAATGAGCAGTTCTTC.

CDR3 DNA sequence: TGCGCCAGCAGCTTGTCTCCGGATGCCCAAGAGACCCAGTACTTC. Translated, it gives CASSLSPDAQETQYF. The gene calls are TRBV5-1 and TRBJ2-5; D gene ambiguous. This CDR3 is built from 15 residues. V was pared by 1 base and J by 1 base, with 11 bases between. Germline V gene data show CDR1 as SGHRS and CDR2 as YFSETQ. Full variable domain (outside the CDR3, taken from reference TRBV5-1 and TRBJ2-5): KAGVTQTPRYLIKTRGQQVTLSCSPISGHRSVSWYQQTPGQGLQFLFEYFSETQRNKGNFPGRFSGRQFSNSRSEMNVSTLELGDSALYLCASSLSPDAQETQYFGPGTRLLVL.

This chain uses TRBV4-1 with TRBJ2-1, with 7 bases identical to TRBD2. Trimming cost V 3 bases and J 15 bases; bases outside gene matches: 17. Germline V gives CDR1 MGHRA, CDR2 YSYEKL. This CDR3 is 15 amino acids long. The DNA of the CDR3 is TGCGCCAGCAGCCACCCCCCGAGACGGGCTAGCGGTACGTTCTTC. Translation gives CASSHPPRRASGTFF.

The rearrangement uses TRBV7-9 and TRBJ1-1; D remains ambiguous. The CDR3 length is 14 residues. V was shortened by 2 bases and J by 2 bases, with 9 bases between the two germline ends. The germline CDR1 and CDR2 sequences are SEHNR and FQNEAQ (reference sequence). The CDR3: CASSLRPENTEAFF. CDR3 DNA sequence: TGTGCCAGCAGCTTACGGCCCGAAAACACTGAAGCTTTCTTT.

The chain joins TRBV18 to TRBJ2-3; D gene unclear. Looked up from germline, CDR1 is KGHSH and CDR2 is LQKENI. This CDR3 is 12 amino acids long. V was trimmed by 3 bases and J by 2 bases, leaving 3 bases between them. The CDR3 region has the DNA TGTGCCAGCTCACCCTACACAGATACGCAGTATTTT. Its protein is CASSPYTDTQYF.

CDR3 loop: CASSFDLGRNTEAFF. The CDR3 bases are TGTGCCAGCAGCTTTGATTTAGGTAGGAACACTGAAGCTTTCTTT. This chain links TRBV11-1 with TRBJ1-1, with D hard to call. The ends were cut back, 3 bases at V and 1 base at J, with 12 bases in the middle. This CDR3 region has 15 residues. The V gene's germline CDR1 is SGHAT and CDR2 FQDESV (reference sequence).

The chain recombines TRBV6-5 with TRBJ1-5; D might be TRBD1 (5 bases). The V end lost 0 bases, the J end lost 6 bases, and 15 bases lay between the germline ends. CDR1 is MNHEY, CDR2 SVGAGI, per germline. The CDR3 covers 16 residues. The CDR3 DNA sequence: TGTGCCAGCAGTTACTCGGGCGCGGGGACCAGTCAGCCCCAGCATTTT. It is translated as CASSYSGAGTSQPQHF.

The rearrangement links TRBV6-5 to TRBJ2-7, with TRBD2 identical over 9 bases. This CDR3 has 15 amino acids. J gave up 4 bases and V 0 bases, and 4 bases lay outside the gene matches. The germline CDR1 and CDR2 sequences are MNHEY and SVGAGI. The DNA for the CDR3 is TGTGCCAGCAGTTACTCGGCGGGGGGGATATACGAGCAGTACTTC. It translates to CASSYSAGGIYEQYF.

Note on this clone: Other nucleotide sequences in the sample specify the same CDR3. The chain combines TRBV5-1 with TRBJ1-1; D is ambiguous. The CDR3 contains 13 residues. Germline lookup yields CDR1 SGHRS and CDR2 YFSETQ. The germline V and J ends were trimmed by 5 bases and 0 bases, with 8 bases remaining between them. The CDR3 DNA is TGCGCCAGCAGGGTTGATTTGAACACTGAAGCTTTCTTT. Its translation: CASRVDLNTEAFF.

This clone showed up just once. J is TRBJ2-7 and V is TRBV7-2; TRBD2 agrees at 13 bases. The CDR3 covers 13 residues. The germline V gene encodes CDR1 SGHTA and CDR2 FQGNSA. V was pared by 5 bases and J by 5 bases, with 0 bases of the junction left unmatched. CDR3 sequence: CASSGLAGDEQYF. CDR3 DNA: TGTGCCAGCAGCGGACTAGCGGGAGACGAGCAGTACTTC.

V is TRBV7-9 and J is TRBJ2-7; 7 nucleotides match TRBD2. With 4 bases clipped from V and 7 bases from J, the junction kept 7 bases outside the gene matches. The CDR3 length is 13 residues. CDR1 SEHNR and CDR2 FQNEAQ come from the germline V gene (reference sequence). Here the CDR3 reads CASSSPGTTEQYF. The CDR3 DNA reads TGTGCCAGCAGCTCCCCCGGGACTACAGAGCAGTACTTC.